This T cell receptor beta chain emerged from a study of persistence of HIV-infected CD4 T cells. Study at large: CD4+ T cells responding to CMV or HIV-1 Gag were isolated. Broader study findings: Antigen-responding cells were enriched for degenerate expanded CDR3beta sequences.

On this clone: Its target is not known.

The libraries were made with immunoSEQ version 4 in survey mode. Genomic DNA was diluted to around 9.3 ng/uL, up to about 1 ug per sample. The data were produced by immunoSEQ multiplex PCR, yet TCRdb's version contains in-frame clones alone and is incomplete. The table shows 30,000 or so clones, with 82% occurring only once. The CDR3 runs to 16 residues. CDR1 is SGHRS, CDR2 YFSETQ, per germline. J lost 1 base, V lost 1 base, and 3 bases had no gene match. The stimulus was an HIV-1 Gag 15-mer peptide pool, 0.85 to 1 ug/peptide/mL. CD40L-negative CD69-negative CD45RO-high memory CD4+ T cells were sorted as populations depleted of antigen-responding cells.

The origin of this receptor is an adult woman with HIV who was CMV-seropositive. The sample in question was CD4+ T cells sorted from PBMCs after approximately 19-hour stimulation, obtained from a patient who received antiretroviral therapy. This chain uses TRBV5-1 with TRBJ2-3; 10 nucleotides agree with TRBD2. The CDR3: CASSLSGRAGTDTQYF. The DNA for the CDR3 is TGCGCCAGCAGCTTGAGCGGGAGGGCCGGCACAGATACGCAGTATTTT.